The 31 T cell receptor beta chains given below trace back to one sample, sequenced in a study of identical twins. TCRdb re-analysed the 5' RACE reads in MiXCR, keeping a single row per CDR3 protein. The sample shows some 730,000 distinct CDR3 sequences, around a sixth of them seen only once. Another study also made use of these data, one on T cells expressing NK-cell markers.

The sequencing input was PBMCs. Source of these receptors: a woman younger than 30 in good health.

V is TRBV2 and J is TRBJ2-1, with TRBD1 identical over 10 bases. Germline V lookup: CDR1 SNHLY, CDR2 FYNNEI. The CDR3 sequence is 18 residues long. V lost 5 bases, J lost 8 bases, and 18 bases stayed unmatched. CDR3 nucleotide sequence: TGTGCCAGCAGTCCGAGGCCTGTGGACAGGGGGGTTAGCGATGAGCAGTTCTTC. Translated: CASSPRPVDRGVSDEQFF.

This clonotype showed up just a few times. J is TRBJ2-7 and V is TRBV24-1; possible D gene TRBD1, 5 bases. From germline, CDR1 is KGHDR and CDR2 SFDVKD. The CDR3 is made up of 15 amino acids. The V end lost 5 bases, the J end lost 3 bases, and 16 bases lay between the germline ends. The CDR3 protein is CATSGSTATDYEQYF. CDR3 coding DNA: TGTGCCACCAGTGGATCGACAGCAACCGACTACGAGCAGTACTTC.

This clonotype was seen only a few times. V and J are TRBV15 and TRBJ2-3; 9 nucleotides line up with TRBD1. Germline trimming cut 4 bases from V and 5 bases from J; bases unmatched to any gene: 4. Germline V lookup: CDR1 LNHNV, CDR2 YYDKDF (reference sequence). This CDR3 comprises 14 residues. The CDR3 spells CATSNRGRKDTQYF. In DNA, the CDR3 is TGTGCCACCAGCAACAGGGGGCGAAAAGATACGCAGTATTTT. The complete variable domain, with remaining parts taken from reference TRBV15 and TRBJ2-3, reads DAMVIQNPRYQVTQFGKPVTLSCSQTLNHNVMYWYQQKSSQAPKLLFHYYDKDFNNEADTPDNFQSRRPNTSFCFLDIRSPGLGDTAMYLCATSNRGRKDTQYFGPGTRLTVL.

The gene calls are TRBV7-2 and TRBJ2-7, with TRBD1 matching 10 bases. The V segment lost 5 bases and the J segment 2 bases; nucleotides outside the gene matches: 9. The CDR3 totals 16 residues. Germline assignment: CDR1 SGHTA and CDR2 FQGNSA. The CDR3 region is CASSPSRDRGPYEQYF. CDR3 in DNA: TGTGCCAGCAGCCCATCCCGGGACAGGGGTCCCTACGAGCAGTACTTC. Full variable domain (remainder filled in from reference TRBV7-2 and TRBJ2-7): GAGVSQSPSNKVTEKGKDVELRCDPISGHTALYWYRQSLGQGLEFLIYFQGNSAPDKSGLPSDRFSAERTGGSVSTLTIQRTQQEDSAVYLCASSPSRDRGPYEQYFGPGTRLTVT.

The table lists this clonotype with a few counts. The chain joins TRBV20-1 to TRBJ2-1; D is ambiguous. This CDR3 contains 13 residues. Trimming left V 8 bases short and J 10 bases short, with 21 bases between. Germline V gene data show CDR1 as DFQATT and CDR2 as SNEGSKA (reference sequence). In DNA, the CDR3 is TGCAGTTCGAAGGATCTGTTGTTCTTCGAGCAGTTCTTC. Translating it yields CSSKDLLFFEQFF.

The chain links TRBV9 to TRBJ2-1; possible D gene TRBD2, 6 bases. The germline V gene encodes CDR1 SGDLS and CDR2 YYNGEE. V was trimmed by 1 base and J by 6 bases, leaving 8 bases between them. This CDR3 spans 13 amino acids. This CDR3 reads CASSVMGGNEQFF. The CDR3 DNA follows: TGTGCCAGCAGCGTAATGGGAGGCAATGAGCAGTTCTTC.

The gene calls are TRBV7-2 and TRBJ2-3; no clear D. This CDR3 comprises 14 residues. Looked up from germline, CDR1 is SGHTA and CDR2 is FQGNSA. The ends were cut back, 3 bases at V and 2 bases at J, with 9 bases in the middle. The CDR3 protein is CASSFTRPTDTQYF. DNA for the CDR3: TGTGCCAGCAGCTTTACACGCCCCACAGATACGCAGTATTTT.

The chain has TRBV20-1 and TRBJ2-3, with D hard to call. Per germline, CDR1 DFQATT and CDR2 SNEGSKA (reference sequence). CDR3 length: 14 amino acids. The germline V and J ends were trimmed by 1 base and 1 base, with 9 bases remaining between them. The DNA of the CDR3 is TGCAGTGCTAGAGGCGGCTACGGCACAGATACGCAGTATTTT. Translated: CSARGGYGTDTQYF.

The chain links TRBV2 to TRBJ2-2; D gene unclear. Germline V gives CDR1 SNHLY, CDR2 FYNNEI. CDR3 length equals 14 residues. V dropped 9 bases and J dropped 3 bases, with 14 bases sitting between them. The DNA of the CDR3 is TGTGCCAGTCAAATAGACTCGCACACCGGGGAGCTGTTTTTT. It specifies CASQIDSHTGELFF.

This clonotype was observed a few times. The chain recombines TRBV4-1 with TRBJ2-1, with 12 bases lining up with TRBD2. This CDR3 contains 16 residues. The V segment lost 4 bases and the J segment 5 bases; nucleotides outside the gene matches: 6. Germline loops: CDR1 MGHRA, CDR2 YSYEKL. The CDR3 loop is CASSLWTSGTNNEQFF. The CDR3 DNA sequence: TGCGCCAGCAGCCTTTGGACTAGCGGGACGAACAATGAGCAGTTCTTC.

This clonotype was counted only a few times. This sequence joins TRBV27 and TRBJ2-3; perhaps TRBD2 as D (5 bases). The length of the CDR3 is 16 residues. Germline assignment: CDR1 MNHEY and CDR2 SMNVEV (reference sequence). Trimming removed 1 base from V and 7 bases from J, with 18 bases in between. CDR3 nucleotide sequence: TGTGCCAGCAGTTTATTGCACGGACTCACAGATTATACGCAGTATTTT. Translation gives CASSLLHGLTDYTQYF.

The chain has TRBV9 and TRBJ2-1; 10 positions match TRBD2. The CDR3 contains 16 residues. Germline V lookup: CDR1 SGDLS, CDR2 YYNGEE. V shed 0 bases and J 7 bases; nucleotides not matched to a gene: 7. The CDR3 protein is CASSVGASGSLNEQFF. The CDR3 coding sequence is TGTGCCAGCAGCGTAGGGGCTAGCGGGAGTCTAAATGAGCAGTTCTTC.

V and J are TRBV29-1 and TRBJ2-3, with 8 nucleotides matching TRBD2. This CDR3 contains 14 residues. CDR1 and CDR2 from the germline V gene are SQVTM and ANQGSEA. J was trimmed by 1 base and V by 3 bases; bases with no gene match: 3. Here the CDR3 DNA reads TGCAGCGTTGACGGGCGGGGGGGCACAGATACGCAGTATTTT. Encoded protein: CSVDGRGGTDTQYF.

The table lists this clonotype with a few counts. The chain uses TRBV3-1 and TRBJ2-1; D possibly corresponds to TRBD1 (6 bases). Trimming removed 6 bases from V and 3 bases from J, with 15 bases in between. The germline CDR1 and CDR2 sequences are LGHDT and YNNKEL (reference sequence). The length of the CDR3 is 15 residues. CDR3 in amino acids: CASSYLGAGYNEQFF. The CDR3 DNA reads TGTGCCAGCAGTTACTTGGGGGCCGGCTACAATGAGCAGTTCTTC.

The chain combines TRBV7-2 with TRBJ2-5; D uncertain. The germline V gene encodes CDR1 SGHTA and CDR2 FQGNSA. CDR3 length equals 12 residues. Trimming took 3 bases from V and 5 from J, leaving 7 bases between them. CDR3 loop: CASSFTLETQYF. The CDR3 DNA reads TGTGCCAGCAGCTTTACCTTGGAGACCCAGTACTTC.

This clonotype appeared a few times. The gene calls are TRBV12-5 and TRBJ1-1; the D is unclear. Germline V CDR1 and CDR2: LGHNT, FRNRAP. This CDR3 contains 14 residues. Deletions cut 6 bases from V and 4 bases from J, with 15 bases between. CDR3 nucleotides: TGTGCTAGTGGGATTGATGGGATGGGCACTGAAGCTTTCTTT. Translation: CASGIDGMGTEAFF.

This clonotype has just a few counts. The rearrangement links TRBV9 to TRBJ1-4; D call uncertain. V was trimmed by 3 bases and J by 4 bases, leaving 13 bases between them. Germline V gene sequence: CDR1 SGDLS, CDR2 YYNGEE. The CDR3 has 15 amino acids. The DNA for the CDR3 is TGTGCCAGCAGCGCCGGACCTCGAAGTAATGAAAAACTGTTTTTT. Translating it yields CASSAGPRSNEKLFF.

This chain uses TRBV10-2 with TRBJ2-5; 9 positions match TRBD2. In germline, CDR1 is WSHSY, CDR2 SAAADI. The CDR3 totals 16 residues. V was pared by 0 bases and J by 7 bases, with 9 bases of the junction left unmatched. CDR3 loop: CASSESKTSGPGTQYF. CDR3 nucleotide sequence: TGCGCCAGCAGTGAGTCGAAGACTAGCGGTCCGGGGACCCAGTACTTC.

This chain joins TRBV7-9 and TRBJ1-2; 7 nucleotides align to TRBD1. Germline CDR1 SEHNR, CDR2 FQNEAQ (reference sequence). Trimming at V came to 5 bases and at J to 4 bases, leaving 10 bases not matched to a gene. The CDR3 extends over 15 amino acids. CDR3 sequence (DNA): TGTGCCAGCAGCCACACCTCGACAGGGCTCTATGGCTACACCTTC. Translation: CASSHTSTGLYGYTF.

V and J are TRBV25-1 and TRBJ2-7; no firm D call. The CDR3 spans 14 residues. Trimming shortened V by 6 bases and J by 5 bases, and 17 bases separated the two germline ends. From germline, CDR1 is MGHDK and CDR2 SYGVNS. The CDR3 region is CASSGSLGAHEQYF. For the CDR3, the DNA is TGTGCCAGCAGCGGCTCCCTAGGAGCTCACGAGCAGTACTTC.

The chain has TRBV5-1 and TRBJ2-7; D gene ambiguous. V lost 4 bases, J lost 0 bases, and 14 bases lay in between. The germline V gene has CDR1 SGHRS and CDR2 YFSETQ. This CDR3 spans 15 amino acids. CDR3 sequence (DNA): TGCGCCAGCAGCCCGGACGTATTGAGCTCCTACGAGCAGTACTTC. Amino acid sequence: CASSPDVLSSYEQYF.

CDR3 coding DNA: TGCAGTGCTGGCCGGGACCCAAACACTGAAGCTTTCTTT. Translation gives CSAGRDPNTEAFF. The V gene is TRBV20-1, the J gene TRBJ1-1; possible D gene TRBD1, 5 bases. The germline CDR1 and CDR2 sequences are DFQATT and SNEGSKA (reference sequence). Between the trimmed V and J ends, which lost 5 bases and 2 bases, there was a span of 12 bases. This CDR3 spans 13 amino acids.

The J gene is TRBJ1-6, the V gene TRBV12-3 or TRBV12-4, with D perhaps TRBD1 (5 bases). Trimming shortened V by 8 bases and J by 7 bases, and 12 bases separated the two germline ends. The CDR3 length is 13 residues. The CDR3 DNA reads TGTGCCAGCTCGGGGACGGCAAATTCACCCCTCCACTTT. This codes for CASSGTANSPLHF.

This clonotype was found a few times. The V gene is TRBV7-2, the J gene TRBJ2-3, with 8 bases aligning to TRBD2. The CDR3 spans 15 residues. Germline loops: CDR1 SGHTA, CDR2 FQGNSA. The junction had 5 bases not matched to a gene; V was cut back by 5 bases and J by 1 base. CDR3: CASSAIAGRTDTQYF. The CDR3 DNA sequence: TGTGCCAGCAGCGCCATAGCGGGGCGCACAGATACGCAGTATTTT.

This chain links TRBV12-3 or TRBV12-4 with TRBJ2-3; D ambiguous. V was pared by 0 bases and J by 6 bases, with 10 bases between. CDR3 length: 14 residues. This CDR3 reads CASSLASPRDTQYF. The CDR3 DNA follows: TGTGCCAGCAGTTTAGCGAGCCCTAGGGATACGCAGTATTTT.

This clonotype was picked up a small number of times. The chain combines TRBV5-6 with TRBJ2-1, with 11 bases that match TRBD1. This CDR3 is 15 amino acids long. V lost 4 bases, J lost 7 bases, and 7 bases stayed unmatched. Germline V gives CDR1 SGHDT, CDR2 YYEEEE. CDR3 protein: CASSRDRGKENEQFF. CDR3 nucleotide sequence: TGTGCCAGCAGCCGGGACAGGGGGAAAGAAAATGAGCAGTTCTTC.

CDR3 in DNA: TGCGCCAGCAGCTTGGAAGGACAGGGGAACTATGGCTACACCTTC. It translates to CASSLEGQGNYGYTF. J is TRBJ1-2 and V is TRBV5-1; 9 bases are shared with TRBD1. With V trimmed by 0 bases and J by 2 bases, 2 bases remained unmatched. Germline-derived CDR1 and CDR2 are SGHRS and YFSETQ. CDR3 length: 15 residues. Filled out from reference TRBV5-1 and TRBJ1-2, the complete variable domain reads KAGVTQTPRYLIKTRGQQVTLSCSPISGHRSVSWYQQTPGQGLQFLFEYFSETQRNKGNFPGRFSGRQFSNSRSEMNVSTLELGDSALYLCASSLEGQGNYGYTFGSGTRLTVV.

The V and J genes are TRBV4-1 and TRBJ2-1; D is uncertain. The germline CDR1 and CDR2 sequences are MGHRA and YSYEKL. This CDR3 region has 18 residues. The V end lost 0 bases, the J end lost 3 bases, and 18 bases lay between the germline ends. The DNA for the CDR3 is TGCGCCAGCAGCCAAGAGGATATAGTCAGAAAAAACTACAATGAGCAGTTCTTC. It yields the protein CASSQEDIVRKNYNEQFF.

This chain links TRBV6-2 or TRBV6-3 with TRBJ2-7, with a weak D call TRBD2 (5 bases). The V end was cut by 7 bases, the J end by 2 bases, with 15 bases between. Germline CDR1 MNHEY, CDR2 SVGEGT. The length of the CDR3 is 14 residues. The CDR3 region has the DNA TGTGCCAGCATAAGGAGGATGGGGACCTACGAGCAGTACTTC. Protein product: CASIRRMGTYEQYF.

The CDR3 loop reads CAIATDSYEQYF. The CDR3, as DNA: TGTGCCATCGCGACGGACTCCTACGAGCAGTACTTC. The V call is TRBV12-3 or TRBV12-4, the J call TRBJ2-7; unclear D gene. CDR3 length: 12 amino acids. Trimming left V 10 bases short and J 0 bases short, with 10 bases between.

In DNA form, the CDR3 reads TGCGCCAGCAGCCCCACCGTCCTAGCGGGGGGATTCCCCAGCACAGATACGCAGTATTTT. Translation gives CASSPTVLAGGFPSTDTQYF. This chain uses TRBV5-1 with TRBJ2-3; 11 bases agree with TRBD2. After removal of 4 bases from V and 0 bases from J, the junction contained 16 bases not matched to a gene. CDR1 and CDR2 (germline): SGHRS, YFSETQ. This CDR3 is 20 amino acids long.